This TCR beta chain was sequenced in a study of early T cells in non-severe SARS-CoV-2 infection. Trimming at V came to 7 bases and at J to 3 bases, leaving 17 bases not matched to a gene. CDR3 size: 18 residues. Germline V lookup: CDR1 SGHRS, CDR2 YFSETQ. The library protocol tagged individual cDNA molecules with unique molecular identifiers. MiXCR was run by TCRdb on the 5' RACE reads, yielding one entry per CDR3 protein. Among approximately 56,000 distinct CDR3 sequences listed, roughly 15% were seen once. This specimen consisted of whole blood, obtained at baseline. The chain is built from TRBV5-1 and TRBJ2-2; 8 bases fit TRBD1. This clonotype was obtained from an adult who was a healthcare worker with PCR-confirmed SARS-CoV-2 infection or an uninfected control (not recorded which). The CDR3 DNA follows: TGCGCCAGCCGACGGGCCCCCCCGGGACAGGCTGACACCGGGGAGCTGTTTTTT. Protein: CASRRAPPGQADTGELFF.